Below, 18 T cell receptor beta chains from the same sample are listed, as sequenced in a study of post-analysis software for immune sequencing data. These TCRs are of unknown antigen specificity. TCR beta cDNA libraries included unique molecular identifiers. TCRdb recomputed calls from the PCR reads with MiXCR, one row per CDR3 protein. This table has around 260,000 distinct CDR3 sequences, about 38% appearing once. Whole-study results and caveats: Patients showed TRBV5-6, TRBV5-1 and TRBV20-1 among five TRBV segments more frequent than in controls.

Sequenced: blood. The origin of the receptors is a girl between 5 and 17 years old with multiple sclerosis.

The chain employs TRBV20-1 and TRBJ1-2, with D uncertain. The CDR3 consists of 14 residues. CDR1 is DFQATT, CDR2 SNEGSKA, per germline (reference sequence). The germline V and J ends were trimmed by 0 bases and 5 bases, with 13 bases remaining between them. CDR3 sequence reads: CSARDGYRVYGYTF. CDR3 nucleotide sequence: TGCAGTGCTAGAGATGGTTACAGAGTTTATGGCTACACCTTC.

This clonotype was counted many times. The V call is TRBV7-2, the J call TRBJ2-1; 9 bases agree with TRBD2. V shed 1 base, J shed 7 bases, and the junction held 5 bases outside the gene matches. Germline CDR1 reads SGHTA; CDR2 reads FQGNSA. The CDR3 runs to 15 residues. CDR3: CASSLEGTSPNEQFF. The CDR3, as DNA: TGTGCCAGCAGCTTAGAAGGGACTAGCCCAAATGAGCAGTTCTTC.

The rearrangement joins TRBV7-2 to TRBJ1-5; 9 bases map to TRBD1. The junction had 5 bases not matched to a gene; V was cut back by 2 bases and J by 6 bases. The CDR3 is 15 residues long. Germline values: CDR1 SGHTA, CDR2 FQGNSA. CDR3 region: CASSLLGTGCQPQHF. The CDR3 DNA reads TGTGCCAGCAGCTTATTAGGGACAGGGTGTCAGCCCCAGCATTTT.

This clonotype was observed many times. This rearrangement joins TRBV5-5 to TRBJ2-5; TRBD1 is a possible D gene (6 bases). The CDR3 runs 15 residues. Trimming left V 1 base short and J 5 bases short, with 15 bases between. Germline V CDR1 and CDR2: SGHKS, YYEKEE (reference sequence). The CDR3 bases are TGTGCCAGCAGCTTGTGGGCAGGGGCTAGCGAGACCCAGTACTTC. Translation: CASSLWAGASETQYF.

This clonotype was picked up many times. The chain couples TRBV7-2 to TRBJ1-2, with TRBD1 matching 9 bases. CDR1 SGHTA and CDR2 FQGNSA come from the germline V gene. The CDR3 contains 16 residues. V was clipped by 1 base and J by 4 bases; unmatched bases: 7. The CDR3 DNA is TGTGCCAGCAGCTTAGTCGCAACAGGGGGCAGCTATGGCTACACCTTC. Amino acids: CASSLVATGGSYGYTF.

The genes are TRBV29-1 and TRBJ2-3; 8 bases are shared with TRBD1. CDR3 length: 15 residues. Germline V CDR1 and CDR2: SQVTM, ANQGSEA. Trimming cost V 4 bases and J 0 bases; bases outside gene matches: 6. This chain's CDR3 is CSVANRDRSTDTQYF. Here the CDR3 DNA reads TGCAGCGTTGCAAATCGGGACAGGAGCACAGATACGCAGTATTTT.

Of note for this clonotype: This could be a read error, since a much larger clone is one nucleotide away. The chain is built from TRBV6-2 or TRBV6-3 and TRBJ2-1; 9 positions agree with TRBD2. The CDR3 totals 16 residues. Germline CDR1 is MNHEY and CDR2 is SVGEGT. The CDR3 coding sequence is TGTACCAGCATCGGAAGGCGGGGGGGCCCCTACAATGAGCAGTTCTTC. It encodes CTSIGRRGGPYNEQFF.

Turning to this clonotype: Relative to the germline gene, one junction end is altered; a read error may explain this. This sequence joins TRBV5-1 and TRBJ2-7, with no clear D. This CDR3 contains 12 residues. Germline CDR1 SGHRS, CDR2 YFSETQ. The CDR3: CASSFVEGEQYF. The CDR3 bases are TGTGCCAGCAGCTTTGTAGAAGGCGAGCAGTACTTC.

This clonotype was seen a handful of times. The chain carries TRBV5-1 and TRBJ2-3; D unresolved. The length of the CDR3 is 15 residues. Germline loops: CDR1 SGHRS, CDR2 YFSETQ. The ends were cut back, 0 bases at V and 4 bases at J, with 12 bases in the middle. CDR3 protein: CASSLGAVPPDTQYF. The CDR3 bases are TGCGCCAGCAGCTTGGGGGCCGTGCCCCCAGATACGCAGTATTTT.

Note on this clonotype: This may come from a read error, since a much larger clone is one base off. CDR3 DNA: TGTGCCAGCAGTGGAAAGCGGGAGTTCAGCACAGATGCGCAGTATTTT. Its protein product is CASSGKREFSTDAQYF. The rearrangement joins TRBV2 to TRBJ2-3; 8 bases line up with TRBD2. CDR1 SNHLY and CDR2 FYNNEI come from the germline V gene. This CDR3 has 16 residues. The full variable domain, with the rest looked up from reference TRBV2 and TRBJ2-3, is EPEVTQTPSHQVTQMGQEVILRCVPISNHLYFYWYRQILGQKVEFLVSFYNNEISEKSEIFDDQFSVERPDGSNFTLKIRSTKLEDSAMYFCASSGKREFSTDAQYFGPGTRLTVL.

The chain combines TRBV10-3 with TRBJ2-3; the match to TRBD2 covers 15 bases. The V segment lost 6 bases and the J segment 4 bases; nucleotides outside the gene matches: 2. Germline V gives CDR1 ENHRY, CDR2 SYGVKD. The CDR3 sequence is 15 residues long. CDR3: CAIRGLAGGSDTQYF. The DNA of the CDR3 is TGTGCCATCAGGGGACTAGCGGGAGGCTCAGATACGCAGTATTTT.

This clonotype was counted ten times or more. The gene calls are TRBV6-1 and TRBJ2-1; D call uncertain. Trimming took 0 bases from V and 8 from J, leaving 8 bases between them. CDR3 size: 13 residues. The germline gives CDR1 MNHNS, CDR2 SASEGT. CDR3 DNA sequence: TGTGCCAGCAGTGAAGCGGAGAGTTATGAGCAGTTCTTC. Amino acid sequence: CASSEAESYEQFF.

The CDR3 region is CASSLGGKSTEQYF. CDR3 bases: TGTGCCAGCAGCTTAGGAGGGAAAAGCACCGAGCAGTACTTC. The chain couples TRBV7-6 to TRBJ2-7; perhaps TRBD2 as D (5 bases). V was trimmed by 1 base and J by 6 bases, leaving 13 bases between them. Per the germline V gene, CDR1 is SGHVS and CDR2 is FNYEAQ. CDR3 length: 14 amino acids.

The chain carries TRBV27 and TRBJ1-2; 8 positions agree with TRBD1. J lost 4 bases, V lost 5 bases, and 18 bases had no gene match. CDR1 MNHEY and CDR2 SMNVEV come from the germline V gene (reference sequence). There are 18 residues in the CDR3. The CDR3 here is CASSLPDRDQCWVYGYTF. The DNA of the CDR3 is TGTGCCAGCAGTCTCCCGGACAGGGATCAGTGTTGGGTCTATGGCTACACCTTC.

At least ten counts were recorded for this clonotype. The gene calls are TRBV7-9 and TRBJ2-3, with D maybe TRBD2 (6 bases). Germline V gene data show CDR1 as SEHNR and CDR2 as FQNEAQ (reference sequence). The CDR3 has 14 amino acids. The V gene lost 4 bases and the J gene lost 1 base, with 9 bases spanning the gap. CDR3 DNA: TGTGCCAGCAGCTCCGAGCGGGGCACAGATACGCAGTATTTT. Translation gives CASSSERGTDTQYF. The full variable domain, rest sourced from reference TRBV7-9 and TRBJ2-3, is DTGVSQNPRHKITKRGQNVTFRCDPISEHNRLYWYRQTLGQGPEFLTYFQNEAQLEKSRLLSDRFSAERPKGSFSTLEIQRTEQGDSAMYLCASSSERGTDTQYFGPGTRLTVL.

A few counts support this clonotype. This may be a read error, as it is one base from a much larger clone. The genes are TRBV9 and TRBJ2-3; D might be TRBD2 (5 bases). The CDR3 runs 14 residues. Germline V gives CDR1 SGDLS, CDR2 YYNGEE. The V gene lost 4 bases and the J gene lost 7 bases, with 16 bases spanning the gap. CDR3 in DNA: TGTGCCAGCAGCCCACCCGGAGGCCGTAATACGCAGTATTTT. This translates into CASSPPGGRNTQYF.

The genes are TRBV6-5 and TRBJ1-4; D remains ambiguous. The CDR3 runs 14 residues. Germline loops: CDR1 MNHEY, CDR2 SVGAGI. Between the trimmed V and J ends, which lost 2 bases and 0 bases, there was a span of 4 bases. CDR3 bases: TGTGCCAGCAGTTACGGGACAACTAATGAAAAACTGTTTTTT. Translating gives CASSYGTTNEKLFF.

This clonotype was seen a few times. The chain combines TRBV7-8 with TRBJ2-1, with TRBD2 matching 11 bases. There are 15 residues in the CDR3. Germline V gene lookup returns CDR1 SGHVS and CDR2 FQNEAQ. Losses at the gene ends were 3 bases for V and 4 bases for J; bases not matched to a gene: 2. The CDR3 DNA sequence: TGTGCCAGCAGCTTTGGGACTAGCGGTTACAATGAGCAGTTCTTC. This translates into CASSFGTSGYNEQFF.